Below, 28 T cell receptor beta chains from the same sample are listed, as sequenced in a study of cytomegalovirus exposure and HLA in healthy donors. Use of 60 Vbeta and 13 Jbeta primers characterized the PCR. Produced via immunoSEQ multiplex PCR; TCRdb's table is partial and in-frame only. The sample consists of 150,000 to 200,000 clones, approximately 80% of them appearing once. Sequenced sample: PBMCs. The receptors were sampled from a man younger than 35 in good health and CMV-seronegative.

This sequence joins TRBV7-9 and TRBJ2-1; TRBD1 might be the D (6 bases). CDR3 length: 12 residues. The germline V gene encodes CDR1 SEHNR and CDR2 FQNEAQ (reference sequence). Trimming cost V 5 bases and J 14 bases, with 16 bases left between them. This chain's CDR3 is CASSPRGRQEFF. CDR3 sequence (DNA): TGTGCCAGCAGCCCACGGGGACGACAGGAGTTCTTC.

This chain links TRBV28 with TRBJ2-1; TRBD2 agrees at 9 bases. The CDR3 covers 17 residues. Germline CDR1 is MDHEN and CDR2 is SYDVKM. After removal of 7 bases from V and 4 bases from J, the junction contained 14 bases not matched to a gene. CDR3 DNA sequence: TGTGCCAGCAACAACCGGCGGCGTCTAGCGGGATACAATGAGCAGTTCTTC. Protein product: CASNNRRRLAGYNEQFF. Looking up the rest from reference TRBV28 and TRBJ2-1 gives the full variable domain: DVKVTQSSRYLVKRTGEKVFLECVQDMDHENMFWYRQDPGLGLRLIYFSYDVKMKEKGDIPEGYSVSREKKERFSLILESASTNQTSMYLCASNNRRRLAGYNEQFFGPGTRLTVL.

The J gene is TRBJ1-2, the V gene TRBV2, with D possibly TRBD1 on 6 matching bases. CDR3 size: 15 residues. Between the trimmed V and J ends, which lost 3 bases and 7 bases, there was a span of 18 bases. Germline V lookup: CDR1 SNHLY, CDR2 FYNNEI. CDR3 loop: CASSDPGGLGAGYTF. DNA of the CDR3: TGTGCCAGCAGTGACCCCGGGGGGCTGGGGGCTGGCTACACCTTC.

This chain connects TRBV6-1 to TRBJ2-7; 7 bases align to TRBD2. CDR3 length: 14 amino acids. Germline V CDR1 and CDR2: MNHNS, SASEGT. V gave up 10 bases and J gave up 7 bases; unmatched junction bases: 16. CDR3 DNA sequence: TGTGCCACTCTCATCTCTTTTAGGGAGGGGGAGCAGTACTTC. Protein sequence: CATLISFREGEQYF.

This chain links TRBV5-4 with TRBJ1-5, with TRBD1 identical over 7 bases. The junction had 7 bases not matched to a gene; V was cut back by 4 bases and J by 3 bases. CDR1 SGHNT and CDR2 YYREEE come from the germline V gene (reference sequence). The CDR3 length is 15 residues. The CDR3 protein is CASSTDREDNQPQHF. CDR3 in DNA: TGTGCCAGCAGCACCGACAGGGAAGACAATCAGCCCCAGCATTTT.

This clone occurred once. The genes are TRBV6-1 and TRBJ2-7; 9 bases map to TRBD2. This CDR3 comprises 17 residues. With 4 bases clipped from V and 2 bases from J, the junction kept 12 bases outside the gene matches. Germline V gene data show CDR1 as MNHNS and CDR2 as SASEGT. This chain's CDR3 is CASSAPNSGRGPYEQYF. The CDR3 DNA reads TGTGCCAGCAGTGCCCCCAATAGCGGGAGAGGACCCTACGAGCAGTACTTC.

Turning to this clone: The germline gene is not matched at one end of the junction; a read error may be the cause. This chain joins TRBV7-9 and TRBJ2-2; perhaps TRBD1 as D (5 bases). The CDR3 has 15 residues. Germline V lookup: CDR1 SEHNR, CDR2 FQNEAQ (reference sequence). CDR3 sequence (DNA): TGTTCCAGCAGTTTCGGTGACAGAACAAACGGGGAGCTGTTTTTT. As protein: CSSSFGDRTNGELFF.

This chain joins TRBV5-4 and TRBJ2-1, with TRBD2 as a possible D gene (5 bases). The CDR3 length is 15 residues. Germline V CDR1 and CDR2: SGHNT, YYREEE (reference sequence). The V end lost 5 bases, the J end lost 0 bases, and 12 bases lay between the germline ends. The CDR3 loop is CASRDERRSYNEQFF. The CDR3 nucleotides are TGTGCCAGCAGAGACGAGCGGCGCTCCTACAATGAGCAGTTCTTC.

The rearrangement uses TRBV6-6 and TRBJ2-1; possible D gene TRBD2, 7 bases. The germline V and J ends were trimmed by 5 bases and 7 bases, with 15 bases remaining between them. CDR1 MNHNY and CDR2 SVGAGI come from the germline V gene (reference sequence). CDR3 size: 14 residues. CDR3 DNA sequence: TGTGCCAGCAGTCCGGGGGGCTCGGTGAATGAGCAGTTCTTC. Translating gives CASSPGGSVNEQFF.

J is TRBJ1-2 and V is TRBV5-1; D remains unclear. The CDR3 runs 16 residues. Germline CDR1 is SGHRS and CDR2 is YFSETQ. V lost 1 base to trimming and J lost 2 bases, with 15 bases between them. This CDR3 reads CASSLSALAINYGYTF. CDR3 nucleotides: TGCGCCAGCAGCTTGAGTGCCTTGGCAATAAACTATGGCTACACCTTC.

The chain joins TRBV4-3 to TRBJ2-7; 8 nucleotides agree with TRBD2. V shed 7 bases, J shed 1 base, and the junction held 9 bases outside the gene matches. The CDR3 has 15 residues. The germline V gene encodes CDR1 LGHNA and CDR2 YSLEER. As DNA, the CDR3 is TGCGCCAGCACCCCCTCCGCGGGAGGTTCCTACGAGCAGTACTTC. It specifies CASTPSAGGSYEQYF.

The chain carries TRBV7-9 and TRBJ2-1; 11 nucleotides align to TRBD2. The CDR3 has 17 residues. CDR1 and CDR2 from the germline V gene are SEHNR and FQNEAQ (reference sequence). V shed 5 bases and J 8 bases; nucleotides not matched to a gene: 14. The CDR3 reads CASSPKLAGDQIHEQFF. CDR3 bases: TGTGCCAGCAGCCCAAAACTAGCGGGAGATCAGATCCATGAGCAGTTCTTC.

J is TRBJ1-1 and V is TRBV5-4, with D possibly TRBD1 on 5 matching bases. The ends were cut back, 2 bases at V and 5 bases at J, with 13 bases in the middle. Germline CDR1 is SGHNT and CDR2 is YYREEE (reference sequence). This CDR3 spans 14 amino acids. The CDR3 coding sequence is TGTGCCAGCAGCTTATTGGGGGGACGGACTGAAGCTTTCTTT. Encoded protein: CASSLLGGRTEAFF.

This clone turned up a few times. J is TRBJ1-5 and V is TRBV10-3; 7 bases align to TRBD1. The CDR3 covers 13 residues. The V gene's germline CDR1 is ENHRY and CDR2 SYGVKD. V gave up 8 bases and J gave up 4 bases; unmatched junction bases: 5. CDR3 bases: TGTGCCATCGGGACAGCCCGAAATCAGCCCCAGCATTTT. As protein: CAIGTARNQPQHF.

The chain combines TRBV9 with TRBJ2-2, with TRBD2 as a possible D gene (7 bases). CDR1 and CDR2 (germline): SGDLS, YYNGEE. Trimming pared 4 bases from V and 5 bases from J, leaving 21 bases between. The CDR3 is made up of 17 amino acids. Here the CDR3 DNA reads TGTGCCAGCAGCCCAGTGGGGGGCGGGAGTTATACCGGGGAGCTGTTTTTT. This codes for CASSPVGGGSYTGELFF.

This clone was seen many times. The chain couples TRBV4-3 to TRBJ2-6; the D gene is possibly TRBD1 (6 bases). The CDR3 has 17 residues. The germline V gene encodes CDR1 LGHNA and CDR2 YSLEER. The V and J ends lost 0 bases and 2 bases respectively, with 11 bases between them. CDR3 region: CASSQEGQGTGANVLTF. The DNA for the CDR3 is TGCGCCAGCAGCCAAGAGGGGCAGGGGACTGGGGCCAACGTCCTGACTTTC.

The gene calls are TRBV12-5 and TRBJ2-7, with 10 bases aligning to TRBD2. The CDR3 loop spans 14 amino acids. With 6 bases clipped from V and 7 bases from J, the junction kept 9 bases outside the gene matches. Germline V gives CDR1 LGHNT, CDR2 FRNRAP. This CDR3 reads CASGRLAGVGEQYF. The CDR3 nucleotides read TGTGCTAGTGGCCGTCTAGCGGGGGTAGGAGAGCAGTACTTC.

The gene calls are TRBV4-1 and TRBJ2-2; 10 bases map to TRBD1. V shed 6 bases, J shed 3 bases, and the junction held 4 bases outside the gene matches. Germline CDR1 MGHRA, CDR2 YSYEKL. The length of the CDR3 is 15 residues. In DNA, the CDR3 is TGCGCCAGCAGACCCGGACAGGGGGACACCGGGGAGCTGTTTTTT. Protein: CASRPGQGDTGELFF.

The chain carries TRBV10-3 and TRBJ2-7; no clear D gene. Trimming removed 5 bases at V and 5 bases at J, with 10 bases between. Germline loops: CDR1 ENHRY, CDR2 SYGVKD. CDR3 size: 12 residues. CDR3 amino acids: CAISFSPDEQYF. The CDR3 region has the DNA TGTGCCATCAGTTTTAGTCCCGACGAGCAGTACTTC.

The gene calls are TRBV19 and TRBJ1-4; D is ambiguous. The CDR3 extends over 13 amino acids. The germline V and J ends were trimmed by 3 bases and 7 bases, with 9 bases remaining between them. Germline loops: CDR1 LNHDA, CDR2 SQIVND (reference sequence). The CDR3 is CASSIREGEKLFF. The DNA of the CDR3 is TGTGCCAGTAGTATTCGTGAGGGTGAAAAACTGTTTTTT.

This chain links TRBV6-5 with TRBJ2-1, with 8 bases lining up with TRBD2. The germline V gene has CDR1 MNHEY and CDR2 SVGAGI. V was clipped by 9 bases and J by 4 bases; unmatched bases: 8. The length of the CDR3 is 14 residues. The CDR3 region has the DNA TGTGCCAGTAGAGGACTAGCAGATTACAATGAGCAGTTCTTC. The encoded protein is CASRGLADYNEQFF.

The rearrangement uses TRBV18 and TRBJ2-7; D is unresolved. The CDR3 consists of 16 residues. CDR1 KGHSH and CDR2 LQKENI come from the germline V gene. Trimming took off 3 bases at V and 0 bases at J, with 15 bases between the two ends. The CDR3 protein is CASSPMHAGSSYEQYF. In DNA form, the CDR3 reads TGTGCCAGCTCACCCATGCACGCAGGAAGCTCCTACGAGCAGTACTTC.

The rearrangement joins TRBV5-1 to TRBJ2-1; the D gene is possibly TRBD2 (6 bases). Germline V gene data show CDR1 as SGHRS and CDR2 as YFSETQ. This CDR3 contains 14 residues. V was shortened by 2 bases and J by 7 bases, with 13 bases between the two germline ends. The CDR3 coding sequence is TGCGCCAGCAGCTTCTGGCGGGAACGAAATGAGCAGTTCTTC. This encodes CASSFWRERNEQFF.

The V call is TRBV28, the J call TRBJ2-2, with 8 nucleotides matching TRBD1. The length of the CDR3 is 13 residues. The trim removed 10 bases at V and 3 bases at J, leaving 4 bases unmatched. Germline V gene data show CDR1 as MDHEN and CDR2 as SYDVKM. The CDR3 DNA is TGTGCCACTTTGGGACAGGACACCGGGGAGCTGTTTTTT. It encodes CATLGQDTGELFF.

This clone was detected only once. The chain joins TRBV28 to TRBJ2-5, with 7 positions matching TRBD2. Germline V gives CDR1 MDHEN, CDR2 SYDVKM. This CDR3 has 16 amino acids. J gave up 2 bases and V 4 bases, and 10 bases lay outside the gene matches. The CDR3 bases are TGTGCCAGCAGTTACGGGGGGTGGACACCTCAAGAGACCCAGTACTTC. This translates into CASSYGGWTPQETQYF.

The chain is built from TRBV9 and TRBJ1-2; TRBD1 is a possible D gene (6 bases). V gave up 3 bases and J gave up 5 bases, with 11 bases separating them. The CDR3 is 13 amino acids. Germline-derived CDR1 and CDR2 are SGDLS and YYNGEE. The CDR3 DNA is TGTGCCAGCAGCGCCGCAGGGGTATATGGCTACACCTTC. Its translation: CASSAAGVYGYTF.

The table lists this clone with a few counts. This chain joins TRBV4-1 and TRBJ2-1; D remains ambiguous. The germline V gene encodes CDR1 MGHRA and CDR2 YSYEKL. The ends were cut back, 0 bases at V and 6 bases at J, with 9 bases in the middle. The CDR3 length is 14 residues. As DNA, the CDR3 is TGCGCCAGCAGCCAAGATTACCTAAGCAATGAGCAGTTCTTC. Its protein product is CASSQDYLSNEQFF.

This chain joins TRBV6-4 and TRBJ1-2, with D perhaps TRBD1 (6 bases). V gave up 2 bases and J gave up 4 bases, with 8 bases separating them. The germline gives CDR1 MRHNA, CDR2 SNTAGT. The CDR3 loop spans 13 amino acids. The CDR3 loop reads CASSDGGSYGYTF. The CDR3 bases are TGTGCCAGCAGTGACGGGGGCAGCTATGGCTACACCTTC.